The present T cell receptor (beta chain) was sequenced within a study of blood T cell repertoires in COVID-19. Looking at the study overall: Material from acute and convalescent COVID-19 was sourced from the United States, Italy and Spain. T cells, B-cell-depleted T cells, or PBMCs provided the cDNA or gDNA that served as material.

Methods used by the authors: Reference gene primer amplification gave nucleated cell count estimates. TCRdb's copy holds only in-frame clones and misses some; the assay was immunoSEQ multiplex PCR. D and trimming were read from the DNA, whereas the V and J calls and clone size are those reported in that table. The data show under 300,000 clones, about 85% seen once. The sample comprised peripheral blood. This clonotype was sampled from a human donor in a cohort sampled during active COVID-19.

The CDR3 is CASSASVYEQYF. In DNA form, the CDR3 reads TGTGCCAGCAGTGCTAGCGTCTACGAGCAGTACTTC. This rearrangement joins TRBV6-6 to TRBJ2-7; D perhaps matches TRBD2 (6 bases). Germline V gene lookup returns CDR1 MNHNY and CDR2 SVGAGI (reference sequence). V was pared by 5 bases and J by 3 bases, with 8 bases between. The CDR3 is 12 residues long.